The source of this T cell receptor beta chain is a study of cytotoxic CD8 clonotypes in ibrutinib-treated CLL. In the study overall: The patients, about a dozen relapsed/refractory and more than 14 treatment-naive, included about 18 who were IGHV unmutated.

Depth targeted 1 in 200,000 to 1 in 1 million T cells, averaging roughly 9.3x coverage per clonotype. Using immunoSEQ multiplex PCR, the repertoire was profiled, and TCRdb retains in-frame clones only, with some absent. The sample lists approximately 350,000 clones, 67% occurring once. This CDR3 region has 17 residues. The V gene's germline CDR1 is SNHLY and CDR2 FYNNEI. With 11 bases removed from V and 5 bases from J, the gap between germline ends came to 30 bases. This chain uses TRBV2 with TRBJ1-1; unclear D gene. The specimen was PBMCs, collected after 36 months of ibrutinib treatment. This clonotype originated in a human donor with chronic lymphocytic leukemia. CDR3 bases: TGTGCCTCCCGGGTAGGACTCGCCGGCGGAGATCGTACTGAAGCTTTCTTT. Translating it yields CASRVGLAGGDRTEAFF. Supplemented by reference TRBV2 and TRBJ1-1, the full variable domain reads EPEVTQTPSHQVTQMGQEVILRCVPISNHLYFYWYRQILGQKVEFLVSFYNNEISEKSEIFDDQFSVERPDGSNFTLKIRSTKLEDSAMYFCASRVGLAGGDRTEAFFGQGTRLTVV.